The present T cell receptor (beta chain) was sequenced within a study of tumor and adjacent non-tumor tissue in lung cancer. Across the whole study: Histology: about 13 adenocarcinoma, a couple of squamous cell carcinoma, 1 small cell lung cancer.

This sample's RNA came from whole unsorted tissue. Of note for this clonotype: What it binds is unknown. Germline and junction disagree at one end, which may indicate a read error.

The library came from three nested PCR rounds adapted from ARM-PCR protocols. A single record per CDR3 protein comes from TCRdb applying MiXCR to the multiplex PCR reads. The sample contains over 100,000 distinct CDR3 sequences, roughly 80% of which appear only once. Germline-derived CDR1 and CDR2 are SGHNT and YENEEA. CDR3 length: 12 residues. Whole-study findings and limits: Patients with more diverse tumor TCRs had worse survival. Top 100 clones took a larger repertoire share in normal lung. TCR diversity was significantly greater in tumor than normal lung tissue.

The origin of this receptor is a woman aged 55-70 years with non-small cell lung cancer. Sequencing input: lung tumor tissue. The J gene is TRBJ2-7, the V gene TRBV11-3; possible D gene TRBD1, 5 bases. CDR3 nucleotides: TGTGCCAGCATCCTGGACACCAGGAAGCAATACTTC. Translating gives CASILDTRKQYF.